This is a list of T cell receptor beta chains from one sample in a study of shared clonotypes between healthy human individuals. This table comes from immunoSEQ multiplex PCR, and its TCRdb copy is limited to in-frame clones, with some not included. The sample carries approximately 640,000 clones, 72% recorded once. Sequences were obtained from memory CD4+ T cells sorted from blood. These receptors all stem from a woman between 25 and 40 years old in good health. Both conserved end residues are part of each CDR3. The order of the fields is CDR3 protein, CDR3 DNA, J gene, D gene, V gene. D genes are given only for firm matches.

CASSLQTPFNQPQHF TGTGCCAGCAGCTTGCAAACACCTTTTAATCAGCCCCAGCATTTT TRBJ1-5 - TRBV7-8
CASGWGGRGETQYF TGTGCCAGCGGTTGGGGCGGGAGGGGAGAGACCCAGTACTTC TRBJ2-5 TRBD2 TRBV5-4
CASSMVGGFTGELFF TGTGCCAGTAGTATGGTAGGAGGGTTCACCGGGGAGCTGTTTTTT TRBJ2-2 - TRBV19
CASLYGISNTGELFF TGTGCCAGCCTGTACGGGATCTCGAACACCGGGGAGCTGTTTTTT TRBJ2-2 - TRBV11-2
CSVVGAPGGLNQPQHF TGCAGCGTTGTTGGGGCGCCGGGGGGCCTCAATCAGCCCCAGCATTTT TRBJ1-5 - TRBV29-1
CASSFQETQYF TGTGCCAGCAGCTTCCAAGAGACCCAGTACTTC TRBJ2-5 - TRBV2
CASRRSNGISNEQFF TGTGCCAGCAGAAGATCCAACGGGATCAGCAATGAGCAGTTCTTC TRBJ2-1 - TRBV25-1
CASQASLPPYGYTF TGTGCCTCCCAAGCCTCACTCCCCCCGTATGGCTACACCTTC TRBJ1-2 - TRBV28
CASTPGQGRGAFF TGTGCCAGCACCCCCGGACAGGGGAGAGGAGCTTTCTTT TRBJ1-1 TRBD1 TRBV28
CASSLGGSYNSPLHF TGTGCCAGCAGCTTAGGGGGTTCCTATAATTCACCCCTCCACTTT TRBJ1-6 - TRBV7-2
CASSKGGYSGRDNEQYF TGTGCCAGCAGCAAAGGGGGGTATAGCGGGAGGGACAACGAGCAGTACTTC TRBJ2-7 TRBD2 TRBV7-9